The rows below give T cell receptor beta chains drawn from one sample of a study of shared clonotypes between healthy human individuals. Assay: immunoSEQ multiplex PCR; the TCRdb copy retains only in-frame clones and omits some. Of over a million clones detected, around 97% appear once; the ten largest clones hold roughly 1.2%. The sequenced material came from naive CD4+ T cells sorted from blood. The receptors were gathered from a man aged 25-40 years in good health. CDR3s include the opening cysteine and the closing phenylalanine or tryptophan. Each record gives: clone size, D gene, V gene, J gene, CDR3 protein, CDR3 DNA. A D gene is named only where the DNA matches it firmly. For some rows the clone size is stated as once, few or many, or as a class when expanded; others skip it.

-,-,TRBV7-9,TRBJ2-1,CASSLINEQFF,TGTGCCAGCAGCCTGATTAATGAGCAGTTCTTC
-,TRBD1,TRBV10-3,TRBJ1-2,CAISGGDRPPYGYTF,TGTGCCATCAGTGGAGGGGACAGACCACCATATGGCTACACCTTC
-,TRBD1,TRBV28,TRBJ1-2,CASSLTDGRGHPGYTF,TGTGCCAGCAGTTTGACGGATGGCAGGGGGCACCCTGGCTACACCTTC
-,TRBD1,TRBV6-1,TRBJ2-2,CASRTGTGELFF,TGTGCCAGCAGGACAGGGACCGGGGAGCTGTTTTTT
-,TRBD2,TRBV27,TRBJ2-7,CATKTGTSDEQYF,TGTGCCACCAAGACCGGGACTAGCGACGAGCAGTACTTC
-,TRBD1,TRBV7-2,TRBJ1-5,CASSLVGQGAYQPQHF,TGTGCCAGCAGCTTAGTGGGACAGGGGGCCTATCAGCCCCAGCATTTT
-,TRBD1,TRBV27,TRBJ2-2,CASSFRGLTITGELFF,TGTGCCAGCAGTTTTAGGGGGCTGACTATCACCGGGGAGCTGTTTTTT
-,-,TRBV18,TRBJ2-2,CASSPEPASTANTGELFF,TGTGCCAGCTCACCTGAACCGGCTAGCACGGCGAACACCGGGGAGCTGTTTTTT
-,-,TRBV29-1,TRBJ1-1,CSVRQPTNTEAFF,TGCAGCGTGCGCCAGCCCACCAACACTGAAGCTTTCTTT
-,-,TRBV5-1,TRBJ2-1,CASSLVGGNDEQFF,TGCGCCAGCAGCTTGGTTGGGGGTAACGATGAGCAGTTCTTC
-,-,TRBV15,TRBJ1-5,CATSRDWLSTRGPETLHSNQPQHF,TGTGCCACCAGCAGAGATTGGCTTAGTACCCGAGGGCCCGAAACGTTACATAGCAATCAGCCCCAGCATTTT
once,-,TRBV11-2,TRBJ2-6,CASSPFRSSNYPGANVLTF,TGTGCCAGCAGCCCATTTCGCAGTAGCAATTACCCTGGGGCCAACGTCCTGACTTTC
-,-,TRBV19,TRBJ2-1,CASSRLDSYNEQFF,TGTGCCAGTAGTCGGCTAGACTCCTACAATGAGCAGTTCTTC
-,TRBD1,TRBV5-4,TRBJ2-5,CASSSVPGQGLKTQYF,TGTGCCAGCAGCTCCGTCCCGGGACAGGGGTTAAAGACCCAGTACTTC
once,-,TRBV18,TRBJ2-2,CASSPLKTDNTGELFF,TGTGCCAGCTCACCGCTTAAGACAGATAACACCGGGGAGCTGTTTTTT
-,TRBD1,TRBV7-3,TRBJ2-1,CASSFGQGSYNEQFF,TGTGCCAGCAGCTTTGGACAGGGCTCCTACAATGAGCAGTTCTTC
-,-,TRBV7-9,TRBJ1-4,CASRSGGNNEKLFF,TGTGCCAGCAGATCGGGTGGGAATAATGAAAAACTGTTTTTT
-,-,TRBV2,TRBJ2-1,CASSDSLRTQYNEQFF,TGTGCCAGCAGTGACTCCCTTAGGACTCAATACAATGAGCAGTTCTTC
-,-,TRBV5-1,TRBJ1-1,CASSLGGVNTEAFF,TGCGCCAGCAGCTTGGGAGGGGTGAACACTGAAGCTTTCTTT
-,TRBD2,TRBV28,TRBJ2-1,CASERGTSGRLGNEQFF,TGTGCCAGCGAAAGGGGGACTAGCGGGAGGTTGGGCAATGAGCAGTTCTTC
-,-,TRBV28,TRBJ2-3,CASSLVAGGSGTQYF,TGTGCCAGCAGTTTAGTGGCAGGAGGGAGCGGTACGCAGTATTTT
-,TRBD2,TRBV29-1,TRBJ2-7,CSVESSGRTRYF,TGCAGCGTAGAGTCTAGCGGGAGAACCCGCTACTTC
-,-,TRBV18,TRBJ2-7,CASSPPDSYEQYF,TGTGCCAGCTCCCCGCCAGATTCCTACGAGCAGTACTTC
-,-,TRBV6-5,TRBJ2-2,CASSARGINTGELFF,TGTGCCAGCAGTGCTCGGGGGATAAACACCGGGGAGCTGTTTTTT
-,-,TRBV5-4,TRBJ2-2,CASADSVNTGELFF,TGTGCCAGCGCGGACTCGGTGAACACCGGGGAGCTGTTTTTT
-,-,TRBV11-3,TRBJ1-1,CASSKGGGRDTEAFF,TGTGCCAGCAGCAAAGGAGGGGGGCGCGACACTGAAGCTTTCTTT
-,TRBD1,TRBV5-4,TRBJ2-2,CASSKAPGQGATGELFF,TGTGCCAGCAGCAAAGCTCCGGGACAGGGGGCAACCGGGGAGCTGTTTTTT
-,-,TRBV5-4,TRBJ2-7,CASSLEFGEQYF,TGTGCCAGCAGCTTGGAATTTGGTGAGCAGTACTTC
-,-,TRBV27,TRBJ2-1,CASSPRGRQVKSSYNEQFF,TGTGCCAGCAGTCCACGGGGACGTCAGGTGAAAAGCTCCTACAATGAGCAGTTCTTC
-,-,TRBV27,TRBJ2-3,CASSLVGGLFIDTQYF,TGTGCCAGCAGTTTAGTGGGCGGACTTTTCATAGATACGCAGTATTTT
-,-,TRBV5-1,TRBJ1-2,CASSGQGLSDYGYTF,TGCGCCAGCAGCGGTCAGGGGTTGTCAGACTATGGCTACACCTTC
-,-,TRBV15,TRBJ2-1,CATSRVWASWEEGNEQFF,TGTGCCACCAGCAGGGTTTGGGCCTCATGGGAAGAAGGTAATGAGCAGTTCTTC
-,TRBD1,TRBV9,TRBJ1-5,CAYSGDSSNQPQHF,TGTGCCTACTCAGGGGACAGTAGCAATCAGCCCCAGCATTTT
-,TRBD1,TRBV5-1,TRBJ1-5,CASSRTGRNQPQHF,TGCGCCAGCAGCCGGACAGGGCGAAATCAGCCCCAGCATTTT
-,-,TRBV7-2,TRBJ2-5,CASSLYAETQYF,TGTGCCAGCAGCTTATACGCGGAGACCCAGTACTTC
once,TRBD2,TRBV28,TRBJ2-3,CASSTSGSTDTQYF,TGTGCCAGCAGCACTAGCGGGAGCACAGATACGCAGTATTTT
once,-,TRBV6-6,TRBJ2-5,CASSLSRDSHKTQYF,TGTGCCAGCAGTTTATCCAGGGACTCGCACAAGACCCAGTACTTC
-,-,TRBV4-3,TRBJ2-5,CASSQALSETQYF,TGCGCCAGCAGCCAGGCTCTAAGTGAGACCCAGTACTTC
-,-,TRBV5-4,TRBJ2-1,CASSLEPGPNEQFF,TGTGCCAGCAGCTTGGAACCGGGCCCCAATGAGCAGTTCTTC
-,TRBD2,TRBV5-4,TRBJ2-5,CASSKGATSGSSKETQYF,TGTGCCAGCAGTAAAGGAGCGACTAGCGGGAGTTCAAAAGAGACCCAGTACTTC
-,-,TRBV15,TRBJ2-2,CATSRDFLNTGELFF,TGTGCCACCAGCAGAGATTTCCTGAACACCGGGGAGCTGTTTTTT
-,TRBD2,TRBV9,TRBJ2-1,CASSVDSGRYDEQFF,TGTGCCAGCAGCGTAGATAGCGGGAGGTACGATGAGCAGTTCTTC
once,-,TRBV6-5,TRBJ1-4,CASSRSSGDEKLFF,TGTGCCAGCAGCCGCTCGTCGGGGGATGAAAAACTGTTTTTT
-,-,TRBV10-3,TRBJ2-7,CAKSYEQYF,TGTGCCAAGTCCTACGAGCAGTACTTC
-,TRBD1,TRBV28,TRBJ1-5,CATDRVNQPQHF,TGTGCCACCGACAGGGTCAATCAGCCCCAGCATTTT
once,-,TRBV19,TRBJ2-5,CASSIASGVKTQYF,TGTGCCAGTAGTATTGCTTCAGGGGTGAAGACCCAGTACTTC
-,-,TRBV9,TRBJ2-6,CASSAYGQYHSGANVLTF,TGTGCCAGCAGCGCTTACGGACAATACCACTCTGGGGCCAACGTCCTGACTTTC
-,-,TRBV7-9,TRBJ2-5,CASSGPGLRRQETQYF,TGTGCCAGCAGCGGGCCGGGACTCCGGAGGCAAGAGACCCAGTACTTC
-,TRBD2,TRBV6-1,TRBJ2-3,CASSRRSGGTDTQYF,TGTGCCAGCAGCCGACGGAGCGGGGGCACAGATACGCAGTATTTT
-,-,TRBV28,TRBJ2-5,CASSENDGQETQYF,TGTGCCAGCAGTGAAAACGACGGACAAGAGACCCAGTACTTC
-,-,TRBV7-8,TRBJ2-1,CASRPTRTGATNNEQFF,TGTGCCAGCAGACCAACTAGGACTGGTGCCACAAACAATGAGCAGTTCTTC
-,-,TRBV6-1,TRBJ2-7,CASSEAMGRTYEQYF,TGTGCCAGCAGTGAAGCGATGGGACGGACCTACGAGCAGTACTTC
-,-,TRBV18,TRBJ2-4,CASSPRTMTAKNIQYF,TGTGCCAGCTCACCACGGACTATGACAGCCAAAAACATTCAGTACTTC
-,-,TRBV7-6,TRBJ1-3,CASSSWGRSGNTIYF,TGTGCCAGCAGCTCCTGGGGTCGCTCTGGAAACACCATATATTTT
-,-,TRBV5-1,TRBJ2-3,CASGPRGTDTQYF,TGCGCCAGCGGCCCGAGGGGCACAGATACGCAGTATTTT
-,-,TRBV6-6,TRBJ2-5,CASSYWAGYETQYF,TGTGCCAGCAGTTACTGGGCAGGGTACGAGACCCAGTACTTC
-,-,TRBV7-6,TRBJ2-7,CASSLGSGGREQYF,TGTGCCAGCAGCTTGGGCTCAGGTGGGCGGGAGCAGTACTTC